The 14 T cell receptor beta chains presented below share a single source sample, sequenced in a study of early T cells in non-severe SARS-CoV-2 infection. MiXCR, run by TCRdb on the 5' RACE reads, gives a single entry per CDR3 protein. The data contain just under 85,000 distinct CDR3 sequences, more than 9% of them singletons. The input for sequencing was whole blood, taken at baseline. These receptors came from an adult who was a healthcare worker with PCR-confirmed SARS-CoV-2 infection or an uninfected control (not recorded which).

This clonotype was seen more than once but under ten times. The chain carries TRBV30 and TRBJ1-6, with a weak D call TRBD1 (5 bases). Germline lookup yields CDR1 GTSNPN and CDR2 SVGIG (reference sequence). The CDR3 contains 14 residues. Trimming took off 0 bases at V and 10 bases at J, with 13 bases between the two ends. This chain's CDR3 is CAWSVLRGESPLHF. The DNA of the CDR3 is TGTGCCTGGAGTGTACTTAGGGGAGAATCACCCCTCCACTTT.

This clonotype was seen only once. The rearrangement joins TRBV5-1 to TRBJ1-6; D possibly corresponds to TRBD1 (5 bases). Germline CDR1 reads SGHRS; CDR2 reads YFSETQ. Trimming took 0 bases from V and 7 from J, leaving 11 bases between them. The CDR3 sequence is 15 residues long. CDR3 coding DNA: TGCGCCAGCAGCTTGGGTGCAGGGAGCAATTCACCCCTCCACTTT. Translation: CASSLGAGSNSPLHF.

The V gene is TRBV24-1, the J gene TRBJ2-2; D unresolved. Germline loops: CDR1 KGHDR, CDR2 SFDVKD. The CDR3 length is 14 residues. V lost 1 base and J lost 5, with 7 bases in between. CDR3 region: CATSDFTVTGELFF. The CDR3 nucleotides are TGTGCCACCAGTGATTTTACAGTAACCGGGGAGCTGTTTTTT.

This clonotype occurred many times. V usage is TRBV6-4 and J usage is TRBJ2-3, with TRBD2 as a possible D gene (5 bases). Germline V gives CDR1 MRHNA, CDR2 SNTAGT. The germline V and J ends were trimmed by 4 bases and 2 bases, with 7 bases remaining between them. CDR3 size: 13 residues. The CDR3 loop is CASSAGSTDTQYF. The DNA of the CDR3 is TGTGCCAGCAGTGCGGGATCCACAGATACGCAGTATTTT.

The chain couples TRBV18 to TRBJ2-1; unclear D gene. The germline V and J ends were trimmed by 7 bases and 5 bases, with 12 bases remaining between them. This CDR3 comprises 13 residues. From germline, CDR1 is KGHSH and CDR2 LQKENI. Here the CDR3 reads CASFERADNEQFF. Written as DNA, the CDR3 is TGTGCCAGCTTCGAAAGGGCGGACAATGAGCAGTTCTTC.

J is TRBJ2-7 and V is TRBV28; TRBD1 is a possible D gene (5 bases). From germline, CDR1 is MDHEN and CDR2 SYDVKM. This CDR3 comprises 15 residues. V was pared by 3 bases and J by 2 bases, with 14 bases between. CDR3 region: CASSFGPSGPYEQYF. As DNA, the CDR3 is TGTGCCAGCAGTTTCGGTCCCTCAGGGCCCTACGAGCAGTACTTC.

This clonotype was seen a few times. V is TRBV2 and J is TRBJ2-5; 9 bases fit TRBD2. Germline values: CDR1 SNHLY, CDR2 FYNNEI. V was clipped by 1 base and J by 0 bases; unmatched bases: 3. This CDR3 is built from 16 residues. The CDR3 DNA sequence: TGTGCCAGCAGTGAAGTCGGGACTAGCAACCAAGAGACCCAGTACTTC. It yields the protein CASSEVGTSNQETQYF.

The CDR3 loop is CATSDPSTGTSGYNEQFF. The CDR3 nucleotides are TGTGCCACCAGTGATCCGTCCACCGGGACTAGCGGGTACAATGAGCAGTTCTTC. The rearrangement uses TRBV24-1 and TRBJ2-1; 12 positions match TRBD2. The CDR3 consists of 18 residues. V lost 3 bases and J lost 4; bases outside the gene matches: 9. CDR1 and CDR2 from the germline V gene are KGHDR and SFDVKD.

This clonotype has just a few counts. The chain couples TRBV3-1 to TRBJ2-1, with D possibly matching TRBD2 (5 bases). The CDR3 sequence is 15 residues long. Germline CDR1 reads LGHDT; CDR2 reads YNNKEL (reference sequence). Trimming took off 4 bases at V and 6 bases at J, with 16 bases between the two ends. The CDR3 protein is CASSLTSTIGNEQFF. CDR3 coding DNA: TGTGCCAGCAGCCTCACTAGTACTATAGGCAATGAGCAGTTCTTC.

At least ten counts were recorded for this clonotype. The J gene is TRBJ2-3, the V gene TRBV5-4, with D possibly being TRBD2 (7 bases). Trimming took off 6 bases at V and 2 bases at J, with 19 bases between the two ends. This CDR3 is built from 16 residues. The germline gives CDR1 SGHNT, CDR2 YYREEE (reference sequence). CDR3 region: CASKGGPSGHTDTQYF. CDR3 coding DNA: TGTGCCAGCAAAGGGGGGCCTAGCGGCCACACAGATACGCAGTATTTT.

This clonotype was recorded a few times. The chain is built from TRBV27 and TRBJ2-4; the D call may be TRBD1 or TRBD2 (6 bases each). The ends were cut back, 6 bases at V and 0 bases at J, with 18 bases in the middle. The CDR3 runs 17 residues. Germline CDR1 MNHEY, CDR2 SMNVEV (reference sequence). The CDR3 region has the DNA TGTGCCAGCAGAAAGGGGGGAACCCAACTAGCCAAAAACATTCAGTACTTC. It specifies CASRKGGTQLAKNIQYF.

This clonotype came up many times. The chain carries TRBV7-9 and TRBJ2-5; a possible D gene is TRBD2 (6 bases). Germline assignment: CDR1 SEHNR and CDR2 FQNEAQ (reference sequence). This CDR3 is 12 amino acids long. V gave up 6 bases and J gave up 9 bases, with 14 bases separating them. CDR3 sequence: CASRKDGEAQYF. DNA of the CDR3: TGTGCCAGCAGAAAAGATGGGGAGGCCCAGTACTTC.

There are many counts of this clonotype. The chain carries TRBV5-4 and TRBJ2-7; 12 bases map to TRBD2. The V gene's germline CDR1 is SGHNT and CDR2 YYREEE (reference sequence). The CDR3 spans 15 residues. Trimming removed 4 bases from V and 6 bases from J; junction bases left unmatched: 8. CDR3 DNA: TGTGCCAGCAGCCCTCAGACTAGCGGGAGTGGCGAGCAGTACTTC. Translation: CASSPQTSGSGEQYF.

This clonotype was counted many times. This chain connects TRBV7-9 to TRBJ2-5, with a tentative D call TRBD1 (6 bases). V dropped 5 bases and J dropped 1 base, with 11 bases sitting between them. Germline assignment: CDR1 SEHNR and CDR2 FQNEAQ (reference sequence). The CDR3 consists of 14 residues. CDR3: CASSRGTLQETQYF. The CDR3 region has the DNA TGTGCCAGCAGCCGAGGGACACTCCAAGAGACCCAGTACTTC.